These 26 T cell receptor beta chains were sequenced from one sample in a study of cytomegalovirus exposure and HLA in healthy donors. PCR used 60 Vbeta primers and 13 Jbeta primers. Sequencing used immunoSEQ multiplex PCR; TCRdb keeps in-frame clones, though not all of them. This table holds over 60,000 clones, around 66% found once. The sequencing input was PBMCs. The receptor source for this set is a male donor in good health and CMV-seropositive.

The chain has TRBV2 and TRBJ2-1, with D uncertain. The CDR3 consists of 15 residues. Germline loops: CDR1 SNHLY, CDR2 FYNNEI. V lost 4 bases to trimming and J lost 0 bases, with 10 bases between them. CDR3 in amino acids: CASSGESGSYNEQFF. CDR3 bases: TGTGCCAGCAGTGGCGAATCGGGCTCCTACAATGAGCAGTTCTTC.

This clone was detected a few times. The chain uses TRBV14 and TRBJ2-7; 8 bases agree with TRBD2. In germline, CDR1 is SGHDN, CDR2 FVKESK. The CDR3 has 14 amino acids. Losses at the gene ends were 4 bases for V and 3 bases for J; bases not matched to a gene: 5. CDR3 coding DNA: TGTGCCAGCAGCCCATCGGGGGGGGGCTACGAGCAGTACTTC. Amino acids: CASSPSGGGYEQYF. The variable domain in full, completed from reference TRBV14 and TRBJ2-7, reads EAGVTQFPSHSVIEKGQTVTLRCDPISGHDNLYWYRRVMGKEIKFLLHFVKESKQDESGMPNNRFLAERTGGTYSTLKVQPAELEDSGVYFCASSPSGGGYEQYFGPGTRLTVT.

The chain combines TRBV5-6 with TRBJ2-3; the D is unclear. CDR1 and CDR2 from the germline V gene are SGHDT and YYEEEE. The CDR3 covers 15 residues. The V and J ends lost 1 base and 0 bases respectively, with 9 bases between them. CDR3 protein: CASSLISSSTDTQYF. CDR3 DNA sequence: TGTGCCAGCAGCTTGATCAGTTCTAGCACAGATACGCAGTATTTT.

A remark on this clone: The same CDR3 is also encoded by other DNA sequences in this sample. The genes are TRBV5-1 and TRBJ2-3, with no clear D. The germline V gene encodes CDR1 SGHRS and CDR2 YFSETQ. The CDR3 extends over 16 amino acids. The V gene lost 4 bases and the J gene lost 0 bases, with 15 bases spanning the gap. The CDR3 loop is CASSPTRQRSTDTQYF. CDR3 bases: TGCGCCAGCAGCCCGACAAGACAACGTAGCACAGATACGCAGTATTTT.

This chain joins TRBV7-9 and TRBJ1-3; 7 nucleotides align to TRBD1. This CDR3 contains 15 residues. The V segment lost 4 bases and the J segment 0 bases; nucleotides outside the gene matches: 3. Germline CDR1 and CDR2: SEHNR and FQNEAQ (reference sequence). CDR3 sequence reads: CASSSGGFSGNTIYF. The CDR3 DNA is TGTGCCAGCAGCTCAGGGGGTTTCTCTGGAAACACCATATATTTT.

This rearrangement joins TRBV6-5 to TRBJ2-2; TRBD2 agrees at 8 bases. The CDR3 loop spans 16 amino acids. Germline V gene sequence: CDR1 MNHEY, CDR2 SVGAGI. V lost 2 bases to trimming and J lost 1 base; unmatched junction nucleotides: 3. DNA of the CDR3: TGTGCCAGCAGTTACGATACTAGCGGGAACACCGGGGAGCTGTTTTTT. It specifies CASSYDTSGNTGELFF.

The J gene is TRBJ2-1, the V gene TRBV6-5; 9 nucleotides align to TRBD1. V lost 4 bases and J lost 8; bases outside the gene matches: 6. The length of the CDR3 is 14 residues. CDR1 is MNHEY, CDR2 SVGAGI, per germline. CDR3 region: CASSLGTGRHEQFF. DNA for the CDR3: TGTGCCAGCAGTTTAGGGACAGGGAGGCATGAGCAGTTCTTC.

Comment on this clone: One junction end does not reproduce the germline sequence, and a read error may be involved. The genes are TRBV13 and TRBJ2-7; D may be TRBD2 (5 bases). The germline V gene has CDR1 PRHDT and CDR2 FYEKMQ (reference sequence). The CDR3 contains 12 residues. This chain's CDR3 is CASSLEEESKNF. The CDR3 DNA reads as TGTGCCAGCAGCTTAGAGGAGGAGTCGAAGAACTTC.

This clone was picked up one time. The rearrangement links TRBV5-1 to TRBJ2-7; 9 nucleotides line up with TRBD1. The CDR3 is 13 residues long. CDR1 and CDR2 from the germline V gene are SGHRS and YFSETQ. Trimming took 7 bases from V and 2 from J; bases not matched to a gene: 4. CDR3 sequence (DNA): TGCGCCAGCGGGGGACAGGGAACCTACGAGCAGTACTTC. Amino acid sequence: CASGGQGTYEQYF.

The chain is built from TRBV4-1 and TRBJ2-1; TRBD2 matches 8 bases. With 2 bases clipped from V and 1 base from J, the junction kept 7 bases outside the gene matches. This CDR3 comprises 17 residues. CDR1 and CDR2 from the germline V gene are MGHRA and YSYEKL. The CDR3, as DNA: TGCGCCAGCAGCCAAACTACGCGCGGGAGGTCCTACAATGAGCAGTTCTTC. It specifies CASSQTTRGRSYNEQFF.

The chain joins TRBV7-2 to TRBJ2-3; tentatively, D is TRBD2 (7 bases). CDR3 size: 15 residues. CDR1 is SGHTA and CDR2 is FQGNSA in the germline V gene. The ends were cut back, 4 bases at V and 6 bases at J, with 17 bases in the middle. CDR3 region: CASSSYGGGWDTQYF. CDR3 coding DNA: TGTGCCAGCAGCTCGTATGGGGGGGGCTGGGATACGCAGTATTTT. The variable domain in full, completed from reference TRBV7-2 and TRBJ2-3, reads GAGVSQSPSNKVTEKGKDVELRCDPISGHTALYWYRQSLGQGLEFLIYFQGNSAPDKSGLPSDRFSAERTGGSVSTLTIQRTQQEDSAVYLCASSSYGGGWDTQYFGPGTRLTVL.

The rearrangement links TRBV19 to TRBJ2-1; possibly TRBD1 for D (5 bases). The V and J ends lost 2 bases and 4 bases respectively, with 12 bases between them. This CDR3 has 15 amino acids. Germline-derived CDR1 and CDR2 are LNHDA and SQIVND (reference sequence). The CDR3 loop is CASSITGQGYNEQFF. CDR3 coding DNA: TGTGCCAGTAGTATAACCGGGCAGGGTTACAATGAGCAGTTCTTC.

The chain has TRBV28 and TRBJ2-5; 7 nucleotides agree with TRBD1. This CDR3 is 14 amino acids long. CDR1 MDHEN and CDR2 SYDVKM come from the germline V gene. V dropped 4 bases and J dropped 3; count of bases not matched to a gene: 5. The CDR3 region is CASSSPDRKETQYF. The CDR3 DNA reads TGTGCCAGCAGTTCCCCGGACAGGAAAGAGACCCAGTACTTC.

The chain combines TRBV12-5 with TRBJ2-2; D unresolved. Per the germline V gene, CDR1 is LGHNT and CDR2 is FRNRAP. The CDR3 covers 13 residues. V was trimmed by 5 bases and J by 3 bases, leaving 7 bases between them. CDR3 loop: CASGNRDTGELFF. CDR3 coding DNA: TGTGCTAGTGGTAACAGAGACACCGGGGAGCTGTTTTTT.

This chain joins TRBV5-1 and TRBJ2-7, with D unresolved. In germline, CDR1 is SGHRS, CDR2 YFSETQ. V was cut by 5 bases and J by 4 bases, with 7 bases left in between. The CDR3 extends over 11 amino acids. The CDR3 protein is CASSSLYEQYF. The DNA of the CDR3 is TGCGCCAGCAGTTCCCTTTACGAGCAGTACTTC. Full variable domain (rest looked up from reference TRBV5-1 and TRBJ2-7): KAGVTQTPRYLIKTRGQQVTLSCSPISGHRSVSWYQQTPGQGLQFLFEYFSETQRNKGNFPGRFSGRQFSNSRSEMNVSTLELGDSALYLCASSSLYEQYFGPGTRLTVT.

The chain recombines TRBV2 with TRBJ1-5, with D possibly being TRBD1 (6 bases). V lost 2 bases and J lost 4, with 15 bases in between. The germline V gene encodes CDR1 SNHLY and CDR2 FYNNEI. The CDR3 runs 16 residues. CDR3 region: CASSESAGDWNQPQHF. The CDR3 DNA follows: TGTGCCAGCAGTGAATCGGCAGGGGATTGGAATCAGCCCCAGCATTTT.

The rearrangement links TRBV7-2 to TRBJ1-1; D gene unclear. Germline values: CDR1 SGHTA, CDR2 FQGNSA. V dropped 2 bases and J dropped 3 bases, with 10 bases sitting between them. The length of the CDR3 is 14 residues. The chain's CDR3 is CASSLLRADTEAFF. For the CDR3, the DNA is TGTGCCAGCAGCTTACTCCGAGCGGACACTGAAGCTTTCTTT.

The chain employs TRBV2 and TRBJ2-7; no clear D gene. The germline V and J ends were trimmed by 8 bases and 2 bases, with 4 bases remaining between them. The CDR3 has 10 residues. The germline CDR1 and CDR2 sequences are SNHLY and FYNNEI. In DNA form, the CDR3 reads TGTGCCAGCTCCGCCTACGAGCAGTACTTC. It is translated as CASSAYEQYF.

The chain recombines TRBV5-1 with TRBJ1-3; 10 nucleotides line up with TRBD1. The CDR3 has 16 residues. Germline trimming cut 0 bases from V and 2 bases from J; bases unmatched to any gene: 2. Germline V gene sequence: CDR1 SGHRS, CDR2 YFSETQ. Here the CDR3 DNA reads TGCGCCAGCAGCTTGGGACAGGGGGCCACTGGAAACACCATATATTTT. As protein: CASSLGQGATGNTIYF.

The rearrangement joins TRBV6-5 to TRBJ1-1; possibly TRBD1 for D (6 bases). The V gene lost 2 bases and the J gene lost 3 bases, with 16 bases spanning the gap. The CDR3 extends over 16 amino acids. Germline values: CDR1 MNHEY, CDR2 SVGAGI. CDR3: CASSYKAGVWYTEAFF. The CDR3 DNA is TGTGCCAGCAGTTACAAAGCAGGGGTCTGGTACACTGAAGCTTTCTTT.

In its sample, this clone ranks as medium-sized. The rearrangement links TRBV10-3 to TRBJ1-5, with D maybe TRBD1 (5 bases). This CDR3 spans 13 amino acids. The V and J ends lost 10 bases and 5 bases respectively, with 15 bases between them. Germline CDR1 is ENHRY and CDR2 is SYGVKD. The CDR3 here is CATATVSYQPQHF. Here the CDR3 DNA reads TGTGCCACTGCGACAGTTAGTTATCAGCCCCAGCATTTT.

The CDR3: CASGEGAYEQYF. The CDR3 bases are TGTGCCAGCGGGGAGGGAGCCTACGAGCAGTACTTC. This chain links TRBV9 with TRBJ2-7; 7 bases line up with TRBD2. The germline V gene has CDR1 SGDLS and CDR2 YYNGEE. V shed 7 bases, J shed 2 bases, and the junction held 3 bases outside the gene matches. The CDR3 runs to 12 residues. Drawing the rest from reference TRBV9 and TRBJ2-7, the complete variable domain is DSGVTQTPKHLITATGQRVTLRCSPRSGDLSVYWYQQSLDQGLQFLIQYYNGEERAKGNILERFSAQQFPDLHSELNLSSLELGDSALYFCASGEGAYEQYFGPGTRLTVT.

The rearrangement uses TRBV11-3 and TRBJ1-1; 7 bases match TRBD1. The trim removed 3 bases at V and 0 bases at J, leaving 4 bases unmatched. The CDR3 is made up of 15 amino acids. Germline CDR1 reads SGHNT; CDR2 reads YENEEA. The CDR3 loop reads CASSLTGTVNTEAFF. The CDR3 DNA sequence: TGTGCCAGCAGCTTGACCGGGACAGTGAACACTGAAGCTTTCTTT.

The chain links TRBV28 to TRBJ2-1; 8 bases fit TRBD2. Germline CDR1 MDHEN, CDR2 SYDVKM. This CDR3 comprises 17 residues. The V gene end was trimmed by 6 bases and the J gene end by 1 base; junction bases not matched to a gene: 11. As DNA, the CDR3 is TGTGCCAGCAGGTCAACCGGGGGACTAGGATCCTACAATGAGCAGTTCTTC. Protein: CASRSTGGLGSYNEQFF.

The rearrangement uses TRBV10-1 and TRBJ2-7, with TRBD1 as a possible D gene (6 bases). Trimming cost V 5 bases and J 4 bases, with 21 bases left between them. Germline CDR1 reads WNHNN; CDR2 reads SYGVQD (reference sequence). The CDR3 extends over 16 amino acids. The CDR3 coding sequence is TGCGCCAGCAGTAACCTACAGGACAGCCTCCTGTACGAGCAGTACTTC. Its translation: CASSNLQDSLLYEQYF.

The chain has TRBV9 and TRBJ1-2; no clear D. Germline V gives CDR1 SGDLS, CDR2 YYNGEE. The V and J ends lost 4 bases and 1 base respectively, with 14 bases between them. The CDR3 has 15 amino acids. As DNA, the CDR3 is TGTGCCAGCAGCCGACAAGAACGGCTTAACTATGGCTACACCTTC. Amino acid sequence: CASSRQERLNYGYTF.